The sequence of this T cell receptor beta chain was determined in a study of T-cell reconstitution after alpha-beta-depleted transplantation in children. The CDR3 consists of 16 residues. The V gene's germline CDR1 is SGHRS and CDR2 YFSETQ. Trimming removed 3 bases from V and 0 bases from J, with 12 bases in between. This sample's TCRbeta library carried unique molecular identifier barcodes. TCRdb ran MiXCR on the PCR reads and lists one entry per CDR3 protein. The table has approximately 490,000 distinct CDR3 sequences, approximately 12% seen once. This TCR was recovered from a human donor who donated a stem cell graft to a child with combined immunodeficiency. The source was PBMCs from the stem cell graft donor, collected from the stem cell graft. This rearrangement joins TRBV5-1 to TRBJ2-2; D gene uncertain. CDR3 loop: CASSYRDPANTGELFF. The CDR3 DNA reads as TGCGCCAGCAGCTACAGAGACCCCGCGAACACCGGGGAGCTGTTTTTT. Variable domain in full (rest from reference TRBV5-1 and TRBJ2-2): KAGVTQTPRYLIKTRGQQVTLSCSPISGHRSVSWYQQTPGQGLQFLFEYFSETQRNKGNFPGRFSGRQFSNSRSEMNVSTLELGDSALYLCASSYRDPANTGELFFGEGSRLTVL.